The sequence of this T cell receptor (beta chain) was determined in a study of T cell repertoires in MIS-A myocarditis. V was clipped by 2 bases and J by 7 bases, with 12 bases between them. CDR3 length: 13 amino acids. The V gene's germline CDR1 is GTSNPN and CDR2 SVGIG (reference sequence). Sequencing was performed with immunoSEQ multiplex PCR; in TCRdb, only in-frame clones are kept and a portion is missing. Of around 10,000 clones detected, around 89% appear once; the ten largest clones hold more than 2%. Source material: thoracic lymph node tissue obtained at autopsy. The source is a man between 18 and 29 years old with fulminant myocarditis from multisystem inflammatory syndrome in adults (MIS-A) after COVID-19. The chain links TRBV30 to TRBJ2-1; no definite D call. The CDR3 bases are TGTGCCTGGAGTTCCCTATCCTCTAATGAGCAGTTCTTC. This codes for CAWSSLSSNEQFF.